These 30 T cell receptor beta chains share one sample of origin, sequenced in a study of blood T cell repertoires in COVID-19. Method: immunoSEQ multiplex PCR; TCRdb's copy keeps in-frame clones and lacks some. This sample has just over 300,000 clones, with roughly 87% found just once. The sequenced sample consisted of PBMCs or T cells enriched from blood (not recorded which). The receptor set was obtained from a young woman who had recovered from COVID-19.

The chain employs TRBV15 and TRBJ2-4; possibly TRBD2 for D (7 bases). This CDR3 region has 20 residues. In germline, CDR1 is LNHNV, CDR2 YYDKDF (reference sequence). V shed 3 bases and J shed 0 bases, with 24 bases lying between them. CDR3: CATSRRGGWDLDRAKNIQYF. Written as DNA, the CDR3 is TGTGCCACCAGCAGGAGGGGGGGATGGGATTTAGATCGAGCCAAAAACATTCAGTACTTC.

The V gene is TRBV27, the J gene TRBJ2-3; D is possibly TRBD1 (6 bases). The germline V gene has CDR1 MNHEY and CDR2 SMNVEV (reference sequence). This CDR3 has 16 residues. Trimming removed 5 bases from V and 0 bases from J, with 15 bases in between. The CDR3 loop reads CASSQQGLFSTDTQYF. CDR3 nucleotide sequence: TGTGCCAGCAGTCAACAGGGTTTGTTCAGCACAGATACGCAGTATTTT.

The J gene is TRBJ1-1, the V gene TRBV6-5, with TRBD1 as a possible D gene (6 bases). This CDR3 region has 14 residues. Germline lookup yields CDR1 MNHEY and CDR2 SVGAGI. The V and J ends lost 7 bases and 3 bases respectively, with 15 bases between them. The CDR3 DNA reads TGTGCCAGCAACCCAAGGGGGTGGGACACTGAAGCTTTCTTT. It yields the protein CASNPRGWDTEAFF.

This chain links TRBV18 with TRBJ2-7, with D perhaps matching TRBD2 (5 bases). The length of the CDR3 is 16 residues. V was trimmed by 3 bases and J by 5 bases, leaving 20 bases between them. Germline values: CDR1 KGHSH, CDR2 LQKENI. The CDR3 DNA sequence: TGTGCCAGCTCACCCGACGGAGGTAATGTCTTGCACGAGCAGTACTTC. Protein product: CASSPDGGNVLHEQYF.

This rearrangement joins TRBV7-2 to TRBJ2-1; 9 bases fit TRBD2. Unmatched junction bases numbered 8, after V lost 2 bases and J lost 6 bases. The CDR3 has 16 amino acids. Per the germline V gene, CDR1 is SGHTA and CDR2 is FQGNSA. CDR3 loop: CASSLKGLAVSNEQFF. The CDR3 nucleotides read TGTGCCAGCAGCTTAAAGGGACTAGCTGTTTCCAATGAGCAGTTCTTC.

The chain uses TRBV27 and TRBJ2-1; 10 nucleotides align to TRBD1. The V and J ends lost 0 bases and 7 bases, in that order; junction bases with no gene match: 9. This CDR3 region has 17 residues. CDR1 is MNHEY, CDR2 SMNVEV, per germline (reference sequence). The DNA of the CDR3 is TGTGCCAGCAGTTTATCAGTTGGGACAGGGGTGTCAAATGAGCAGTTCTTC. Its protein product is CASSLSVGTGVSNEQFF.

The chain employs TRBV27 and TRBJ1-2; 8 bases agree with TRBD1. There are 14 residues in the CDR3. V was pared by 3 bases and J by 5 bases, with 5 bases of the junction left unmatched. Germline V gives CDR1 MNHEY, CDR2 SMNVEV (reference sequence). The CDR3 region has the DNA TGTGCCAGCAGTTTTCGGACAGGGAGATATGGCTACACCTTC. It codes for CASSFRTGRYGYTF.

The chain employs TRBV6-5 and TRBJ2-7; D is uncertain. The germline gives CDR1 MNHEY, CDR2 SVGAGI. V lost 0 bases to trimming and J lost 4 bases, with 10 bases between them. The CDR3 consists of 14 residues. The CDR3 here is CASSYSASNYEQYF. The CDR3 DNA sequence: TGTGCCAGCAGTTACTCTGCTAGTAATTACGAGCAGTACTTC.

A single count supports this clone. The V gene is TRBV5-1, the J gene TRBJ2-1; 7 positions match TRBD2. The V and J ends lost 0 bases and 5 bases, in that order; junction bases with no gene match: 8. Germline CDR1 is SGHRS and CDR2 is YFSETQ. The CDR3 has 16 residues. CDR3 amino acids: CASSLAGGRLDNEQFF. CDR3 nucleotides: TGCGCCAGCAGCTTGGCCGGGGGGAGACTGGACAATGAGCAGTTCTTC.

Only one count was recorded for this clone. The chain uses TRBV5-6 and TRBJ1-6, with 11 bases lining up with TRBD1. The CDR3 length is 19 residues. CDR1 is SGHDT and CDR2 is YYEEEE in the germline V gene. V was clipped by 0 bases and J by 5 bases; unmatched bases: 10. The CDR3 DNA sequence: TGTGCCAGCAGCTTGGTAGGCCCCGGACAGGGGGCAAATAATTCACCCCTCCACTTT. It specifies CASSLVGPGQGANNSPLHF.

The gene calls are TRBV18 and TRBJ2-1; 8 bases align to TRBD2. The CDR3 covers 19 residues. The ends lost 3 bases at V and 0 bases at J; junction bases unmatched: 13. From germline, CDR1 is KGHSH and CDR2 LQKENI. This chain's CDR3 is CASSPRADIAGPSYNEQFF. CDR3 coding DNA: TGTGCCAGCTCACCCCGCGCGGATATAGCGGGGCCCTCCTACAATGAGCAGTTCTTC.

The genes are TRBV11-3 and TRBJ2-2; TRBD1 agrees at 7 bases. This CDR3 is 16 amino acids long. Germline V gives CDR1 SGHNT, CDR2 YENEEA. Germline trimming cut 2 bases from V and 8 bases from J; bases unmatched to any gene: 11. The CDR3: CASSLPQGVDSGELFF. CDR3 DNA sequence: TGTGCCAGCAGCTTACCCCAGGGGGTGGACTCGGGGGAGCTGTTTTTT.

This sequence joins TRBV27 and TRBJ1-2; D gene uncertain. This CDR3 contains 15 residues. Germline CDR1 is MNHEY and CDR2 is SMNVEV (reference sequence). Trimming left V 0 bases short and J 8 bases short, with 16 bases between. CDR3 loop: CASSLSLGGGLGYTF. CDR3 in DNA: TGTGCCAGCAGTTTATCACTCGGCGGAGGGTTGGGCTACACCTTC.

V usage is TRBV18 and J usage is TRBJ2-7, with D tentatively TRBD2 (6 bases). Looked up from germline, CDR1 is KGHSH and CDR2 is LQKENI. CDR3 length: 15 amino acids. The ends were cut back, 3 bases at V and 4 bases at J, with 16 bases in the middle. The CDR3 nucleotides read TGTGCCAGCTCACCGGGGGGAGCCTCTCTATACGAGCAGTACTTC. The encoded protein is CASSPGGASLYEQYF.

This rearrangement joins TRBV7-2 to TRBJ1-5, with 7 bases identical to TRBD1. The CDR3 has 14 amino acids. The V segment lost 2 bases and the J segment 7 bases; nucleotides outside the gene matches: 5. Germline assignment: CDR1 SGHTA and CDR2 FQGNSA. The DNA for the CDR3 is TGTGCCAGCAGCTTAAGCGCAGGGGGGCAGCCCCAGCATTTT. As protein: CASSLSAGGQPQHF. The whole variable domain, remainder taken from reference TRBV7-2 and TRBJ1-5, is GAGVSQSPSNKVTEKGKDVELRCDPISGHTALYWYRQSLGQGLEFLIYFQGNSAPDKSGLPSDRFSAERTGGSVSTLTIQRTQQEDSAVYLCASSLSAGGQPQHFGDGTRLSIL.

The chain's CDR3 is CATSRDLAGGNYEQYF. In nucleotides, the CDR3 is TGTGCCACCAGCAGAGATCTGGCAGGTGGTAACTACGAGCAGTACTTC. This sequence joins TRBV15 and TRBJ2-7; no reliable D call. V was shortened by 0 bases and J by 3 bases, with 15 bases between the two germline ends. The CDR3 has 16 residues. In germline, CDR1 is LNHNV, CDR2 YYDKDF (reference sequence).

The chain couples TRBV9 to TRBJ2-7; 10 nucleotides agree with TRBD2. The CDR3 sequence is 16 residues long. Germline V gene lookup returns CDR1 SGDLS and CDR2 YYNGEE. The J segment lost 3 bases and the V segment lost 0 bases, leaving 6 bases of the junction unmatched. The CDR3 nucleotides read TGTGCCAGCAGCGTAGGTTCAGCGGGGGGGTACTACGAGCAGTACTTC. Its translation: CASSVGSAGGYYEQYF.

The chain joins TRBV2 to TRBJ2-2; D uncertain. The V end lost 4 bases, the J end lost 5 bases, and 23 bases lay between the germline ends. There are 18 residues in the CDR3. CDR1 SNHLY and CDR2 FYNNEI come from the germline V gene. CDR3 nucleotides: TGTGCCAGCAGTGTGGTTGGGCCGCCCACGAGAGAGACCGGGGAGCTGTTTTTT. This sequence encodes CASSVVGPPTRETGELFF.

The J gene is TRBJ1-1, the V gene TRBV5-1; 8 bases agree with TRBD1. CDR1 SGHRS and CDR2 YFSETQ come from the germline V gene. V dropped 0 bases and J dropped 3; count of bases not matched to a gene: 7. The CDR3 extends over 16 amino acids. The CDR3: CASSLDQGARHTEAFF. CDR3 nucleotide sequence: TGCGCCAGCAGCTTGGATCAGGGGGCGCGACACACTGAAGCTTTCTTT.

This clone was seen a single time. V is TRBV25-1 and J is TRBJ2-2; 8 bases are shared with TRBD1. V was pared by 7 bases and J by 3 bases, with 13 bases of the junction left unmatched. The CDR3 has 17 residues. The germline gives CDR1 MGHDK, CDR2 SYGVNS. CDR3 amino acids: CASNPSRGQEYTGELFF. In DNA, the CDR3 is TGTGCCAGCAACCCCAGCAGGGGACAGGAATACACCGGGGAGCTGTTTTTT.

The rearrangement uses TRBV5-1 and TRBJ2-7; TRBD2 is a possible D gene (5 bases). The CDR3 has 15 residues. Germline V CDR1 and CDR2: SGHRS, YFSETQ. Trimming stripped 0 bases from V and 5 bases from J, with 15 bases between. The CDR3 is CASSLESLAIDEQYF. In DNA form, the CDR3 reads TGCGCCAGCAGCTTGGAGTCGCTAGCTATCGACGAGCAGTACTTC.

The rearrangement joins TRBV6-2 or TRBV6-3 to TRBJ2-7, with D unresolved. V lost 3 bases and J 2 bases, leaving 20 bases between the germline ends. The CDR3 extends over 17 amino acids. The germline gives CDR1 MNHEY, CDR2 SVGEGT. The CDR3 region has the DNA TGTGCCAGCAGTTATACCTACCTTGTTGCCAATCCCTACGAGCAGTACTTC. It is translated as CASSYTYLVANPYEQYF.

This clone was detected a few times. The chain links TRBV19 to TRBJ1-4; D ambiguous. The V end lost 0 bases, the J end lost 8 bases, and 7 bases lay between the germline ends. This CDR3 spans 13 amino acids. Germline CDR1 is LNHDA and CDR2 is SQIVND (reference sequence). CDR3 coding DNA: TGTGCCAGTAGTATAGACGACACAGAAAAACTGTTTTTT. It is translated as CASSIDDTEKLFF.

This clone was counted a few times. This rearrangement joins TRBV7-2 to TRBJ2-5; tentatively, D is TRBD1 (6 bases). The CDR3 runs 15 residues. Trimming took off 5 bases at V and 5 bases at J, with 18 bases between the two ends. Germline V CDR1 and CDR2: SGHTA, FQGNSA. The CDR3 bases are TGTGCCAGCAGCCAGGGGTCTGCTAGCAGGGAGACCCAGTACTTC. Encoded protein: CASSQGSASRETQYF.

The chain recombines TRBV27 with TRBJ1-2; TRBD1 aligns across 7 bases. Germline V gives CDR1 MNHEY, CDR2 SMNVEV (reference sequence). V lost 2 bases to trimming and J lost 7 bases; unmatched junction nucleotides: 7. The CDR3 spans 14 residues. CDR3 amino acids: CASSLRDSTPGYTF. CDR3 nucleotide sequence: TGTGCCAGCAGTTTAAGGGACAGCACCCCTGGCTACACCTTC.

The chain employs TRBV7-2 and TRBJ1-2, with D hard to call. The V gene lost 4 bases and the J gene lost 4 bases, with 19 bases spanning the gap. Germline CDR1 SGHTA, CDR2 FQGNSA. CDR3 length: 16 residues. The CDR3 loop is CASSWSPGAQIYGYTF. The CDR3 DNA is TGTGCCAGCAGCTGGAGCCCGGGAGCCCAAATCTATGGCTACACCTTC.

The V call is TRBV27, the J call TRBJ2-2; no definite D call. The CDR3 is 14 amino acids. In germline, CDR1 is MNHEY, CDR2 SMNVEV (reference sequence). The ends were cut back, 5 bases at V and 5 bases at J, with 12 bases in the middle. This CDR3 reads CASSALVRTGELFF. DNA of the CDR3: TGTGCCAGCAGTGCCTTAGTTCGGACCGGGGAGCTGTTTTTT.

This chain uses TRBV7-2 with TRBJ1-1; D gene uncertain. The germline CDR1 and CDR2 sequences are SGHTA and FQGNSA. The CDR3 loop spans 14 amino acids. V dropped 6 bases and J dropped 3 bases, with 14 bases sitting between them. DNA for the CDR3: TGTGCCAGCAGTGATATGGCTCAGTACACTGAAGCTTTCTTT. This gives the protein CASSDMAQYTEAFF.

This clone appeared a few times. The V and J genes are TRBV5-6 and TRBJ1-2; the D gene is possibly TRBD1 (5 bases). There are 14 residues in the CDR3. The V gene lost 0 bases and the J gene lost 7 bases, with 13 bases spanning the gap. From germline, CDR1 is SGHDT and CDR2 YYEEEE. The CDR3 sequence is CASSLGGRAVGYTF. For the CDR3, the DNA is TGTGCCAGCAGCTTGGGGGGCAGGGCCGTTGGCTACACCTTC.

The chain employs TRBV6-5 and TRBJ1-4; 7 bases agree with TRBD1. CDR1 and CDR2 (germline): MNHEY, SVGAGI. CDR3 length: 15 residues. V shed 3 bases, J shed 8 bases, and the junction held 9 bases outside the gene matches. The CDR3 region has the DNA TGTGCCAGCAGTTATTCAAATGGGGACAGAGAAAAACTGTTTTTT. Translated, it gives CASSYSNGDREKLFF.